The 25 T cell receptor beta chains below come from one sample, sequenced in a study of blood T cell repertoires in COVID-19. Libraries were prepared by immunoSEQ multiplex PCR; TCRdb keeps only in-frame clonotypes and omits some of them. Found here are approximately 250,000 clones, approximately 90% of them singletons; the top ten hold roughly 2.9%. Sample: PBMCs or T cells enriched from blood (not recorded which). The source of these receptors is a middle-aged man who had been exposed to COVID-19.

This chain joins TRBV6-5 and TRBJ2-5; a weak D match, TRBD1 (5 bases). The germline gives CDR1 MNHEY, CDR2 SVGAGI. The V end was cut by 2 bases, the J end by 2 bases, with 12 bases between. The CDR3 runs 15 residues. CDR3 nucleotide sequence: TGTGCCAGCAGTTACATCCCAGGGCCACAAGAGACCCAGTACTTC. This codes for CASSYIPGPQETQYF.

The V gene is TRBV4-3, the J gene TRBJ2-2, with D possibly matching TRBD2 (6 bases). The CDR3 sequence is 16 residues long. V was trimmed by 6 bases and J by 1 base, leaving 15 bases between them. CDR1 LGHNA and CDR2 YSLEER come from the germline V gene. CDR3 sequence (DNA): TGCGCCAGCAGTGGAGGGGTCTTGTTGAACACCGGGGAGCTGTTTTTT. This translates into CASSGGVLLNTGELFF.

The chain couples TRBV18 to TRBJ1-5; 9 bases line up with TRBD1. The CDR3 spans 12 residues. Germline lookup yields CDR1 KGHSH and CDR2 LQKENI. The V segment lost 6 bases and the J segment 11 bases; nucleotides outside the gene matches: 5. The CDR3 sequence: CASSGDREAQHF. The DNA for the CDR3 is TGTGCCAGCTCGGGGGACAGGGAAGCCCAGCATTTT.

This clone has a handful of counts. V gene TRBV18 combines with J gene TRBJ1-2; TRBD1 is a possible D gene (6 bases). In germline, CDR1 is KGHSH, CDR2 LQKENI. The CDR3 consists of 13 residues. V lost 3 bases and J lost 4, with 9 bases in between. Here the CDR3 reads CASSPGATYGYTF. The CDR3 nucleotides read TGTGCCAGCTCACCGGGGGCGACCTATGGCTACACCTTC. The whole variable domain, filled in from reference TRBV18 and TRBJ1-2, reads NAGVMQNPRHLVRRRGQEARLRCSPMKGHSHVYWYRQLPEEGLKFMVYLQKENIIDESGMPKERFSAEFPKEGPSILRIQQVVRGDSAAYFCASSPGATYGYTFGSGTRLTVV.

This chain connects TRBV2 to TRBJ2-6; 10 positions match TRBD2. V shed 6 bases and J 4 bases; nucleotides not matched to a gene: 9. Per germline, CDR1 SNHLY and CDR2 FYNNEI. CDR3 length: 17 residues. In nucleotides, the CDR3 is TGTGCCAGCAGCGAAATAGCGGGAGGAACCGGGGCCAACGTCCTGACTTTC. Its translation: CASSEIAGGTGANVLTF. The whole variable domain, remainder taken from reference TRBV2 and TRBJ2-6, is EPEVTQTPSHQVTQMGQEVILRCVPISNHLYFYWYRQILGQKVEFLVSFYNNEISEKSEIFDDQFSVERPDGSNFTLKIRSTKLEDSAMYFCASSEIAGGTGANVLTFGAGSRLTVL.

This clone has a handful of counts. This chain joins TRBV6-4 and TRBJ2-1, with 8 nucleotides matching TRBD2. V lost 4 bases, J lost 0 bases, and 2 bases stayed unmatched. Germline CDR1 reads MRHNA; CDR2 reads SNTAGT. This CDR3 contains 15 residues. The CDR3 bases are TGTGCCAGCAGTGCGGGGGGGAACTCCTACAATGAGCAGTTCTTC. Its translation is CASSAGGNSYNEQFF.

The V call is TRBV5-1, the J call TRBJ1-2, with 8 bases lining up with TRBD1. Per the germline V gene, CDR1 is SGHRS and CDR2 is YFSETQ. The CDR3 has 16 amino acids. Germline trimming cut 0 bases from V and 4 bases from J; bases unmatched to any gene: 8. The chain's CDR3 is CASSLEYDRGRYGYTF. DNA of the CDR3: TGCGCCAGCAGCTTGGAATACGACAGGGGCCGCTATGGCTACACCTTC.

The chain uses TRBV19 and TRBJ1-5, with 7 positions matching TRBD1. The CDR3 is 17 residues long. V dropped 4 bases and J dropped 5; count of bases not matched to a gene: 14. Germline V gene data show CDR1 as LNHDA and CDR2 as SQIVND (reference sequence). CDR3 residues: CASSTKRTTGSHQPQHF. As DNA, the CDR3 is TGTGCCAGTAGTACGAAGCGAACGACAGGGTCCCATCAGCCCCAGCATTTT.

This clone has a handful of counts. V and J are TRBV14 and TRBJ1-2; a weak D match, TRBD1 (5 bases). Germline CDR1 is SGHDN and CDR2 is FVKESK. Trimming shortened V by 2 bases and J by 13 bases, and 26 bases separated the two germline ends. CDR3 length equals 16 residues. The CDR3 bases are TGTGCCAGCAGCCAAAACCCAGTCTTTGGGGGGGTGGCTGGCACCTTC. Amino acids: CASSQNPVFGGVAGTF.

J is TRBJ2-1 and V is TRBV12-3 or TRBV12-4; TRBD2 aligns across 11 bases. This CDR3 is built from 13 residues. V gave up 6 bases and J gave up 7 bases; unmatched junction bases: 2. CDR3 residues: CASRSSGRNEQFF. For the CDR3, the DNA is TGTGCCAGCAGGTCTAGCGGGAGGAATGAGCAGTTCTTC.

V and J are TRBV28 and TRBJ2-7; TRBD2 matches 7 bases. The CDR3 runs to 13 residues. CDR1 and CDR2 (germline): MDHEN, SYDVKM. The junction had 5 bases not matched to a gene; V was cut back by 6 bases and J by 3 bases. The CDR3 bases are TGTGCCAGCAGGGGCGGCGGGAGCTACGAGCAGTACTTC. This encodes CASRGGGSYEQYF.

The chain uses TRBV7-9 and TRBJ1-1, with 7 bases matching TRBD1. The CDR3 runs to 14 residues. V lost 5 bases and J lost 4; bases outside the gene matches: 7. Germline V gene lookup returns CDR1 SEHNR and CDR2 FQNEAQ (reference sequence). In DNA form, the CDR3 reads TGTGCCAGCAGCCCTAGGGGGCGGACCACTGAAGCTTTCTTT. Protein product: CASSPRGRTTEAFF.

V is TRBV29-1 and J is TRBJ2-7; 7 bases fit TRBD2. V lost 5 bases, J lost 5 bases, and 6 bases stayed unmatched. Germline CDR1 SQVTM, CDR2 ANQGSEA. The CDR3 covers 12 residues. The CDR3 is CSVRLAVNEQYF. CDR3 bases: TGCAGCGTTCGTCTAGCGGTAAACGAGCAGTACTTC.

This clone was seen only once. DNA of the CDR3: TGTGCCAGCAGCCGAGGGGGGGCAGGGACTGAAGCTTTCTTT. Protein: CASSRGGAGTEAFF. J is TRBJ1-1 and V is TRBV11-2, with a possible D match to TRBD1 (6 bases). This CDR3 contains 14 residues. V shed 5 bases and J shed 5 bases, with 15 bases lying between them. Germline V CDR1 and CDR2: SGHAT, FQNNGV.

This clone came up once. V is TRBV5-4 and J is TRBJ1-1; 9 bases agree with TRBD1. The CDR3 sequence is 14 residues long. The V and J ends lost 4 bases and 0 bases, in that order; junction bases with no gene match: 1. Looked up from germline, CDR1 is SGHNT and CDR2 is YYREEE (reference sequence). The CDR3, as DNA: TGTGCCAGCAGCAGACAGGGGGTGAACACTGAAGCTTTCTTT. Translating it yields CASSRQGVNTEAFF. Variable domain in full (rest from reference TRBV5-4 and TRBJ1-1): ETGVTQSPTHLIKTRGQQVTLRCSSQSGHNTVSWYQQALGQGPQFIFQYYREEENGRGNFPPRFSGLQFPNYSSELNVNALELDDSALYLCASSRQGVNTEAFFGQGTRLTVV.

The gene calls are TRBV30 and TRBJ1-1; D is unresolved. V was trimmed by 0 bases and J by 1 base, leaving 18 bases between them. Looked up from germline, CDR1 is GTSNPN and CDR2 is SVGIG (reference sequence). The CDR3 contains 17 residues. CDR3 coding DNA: TGTGCCTGGAGTGTAGTTAATATGCGGATGTCGAACACTGAAGCTTTCTTT. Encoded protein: CAWSVVNMRMSNTEAFF.

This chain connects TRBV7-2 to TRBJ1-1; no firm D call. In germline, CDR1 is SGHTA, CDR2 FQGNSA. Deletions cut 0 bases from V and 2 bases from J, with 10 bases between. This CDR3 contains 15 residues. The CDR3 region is CASSLAPGINTEAFF. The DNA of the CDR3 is TGTGCCAGCAGCTTAGCCCCGGGAATTAACACTGAAGCTTTCTTT. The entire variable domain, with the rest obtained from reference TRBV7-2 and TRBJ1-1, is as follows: GAGVSQSPSNKVTEKGKDVELRCDPISGHTALYWYRQSLGQGLEFLIYFQGNSAPDKSGLPSDRFSAERTGGSVSTLTIQRTQQEDSAVYLCASSLAPGINTEAFFGQGTRLTVV.

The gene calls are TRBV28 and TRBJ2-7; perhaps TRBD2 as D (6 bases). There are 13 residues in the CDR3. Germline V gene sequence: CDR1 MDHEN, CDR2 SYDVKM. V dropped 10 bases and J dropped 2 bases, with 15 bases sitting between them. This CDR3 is CATIRDLTYEQYF. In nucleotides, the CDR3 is TGTGCCACCATTCGGGACTTAACCTACGAGCAGTACTTC.

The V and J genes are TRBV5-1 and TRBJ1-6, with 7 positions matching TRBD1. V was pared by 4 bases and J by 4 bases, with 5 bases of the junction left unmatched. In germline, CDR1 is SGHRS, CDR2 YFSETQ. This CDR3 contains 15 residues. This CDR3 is CASSPRDSYNSPLHF. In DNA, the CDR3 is TGCGCCAGCAGCCCGAGGGACAGTTATAATTCACCCCTCCACTTT.

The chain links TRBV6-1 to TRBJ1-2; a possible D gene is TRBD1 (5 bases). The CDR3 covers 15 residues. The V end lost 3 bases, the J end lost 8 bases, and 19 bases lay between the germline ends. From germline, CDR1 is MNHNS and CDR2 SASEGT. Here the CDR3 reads CASSEIHGRGYGYTF. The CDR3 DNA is TGTGCCAGCAGTGAGATCCACGGTAGGGGCTACGGCTACACCTTC.

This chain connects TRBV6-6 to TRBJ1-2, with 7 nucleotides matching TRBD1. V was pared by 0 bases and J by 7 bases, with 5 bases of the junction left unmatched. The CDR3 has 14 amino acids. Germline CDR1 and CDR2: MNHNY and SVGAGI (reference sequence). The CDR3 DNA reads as TGTGCCAGCAGTTACTCCGGACAGGTCGTTGGCTACACCTTC. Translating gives CASSYSGQVVGYTF.

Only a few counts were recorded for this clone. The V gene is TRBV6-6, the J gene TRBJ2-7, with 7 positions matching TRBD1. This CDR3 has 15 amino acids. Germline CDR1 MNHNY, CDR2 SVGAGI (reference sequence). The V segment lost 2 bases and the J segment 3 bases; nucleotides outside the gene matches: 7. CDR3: CASSYTQGQSYEQYF. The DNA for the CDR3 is TGTGCCAGCAGTTACACCCAGGGACAGAGCTACGAGCAGTACTTC.

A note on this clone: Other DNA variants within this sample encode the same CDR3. CDR3 nucleotide sequence: TGCGCCAGCAGCTTAACAGTCAACACTGAAGCTTTCTTT. This codes for CASSLTVNTEAFF. This chain uses TRBV5-1 with TRBJ1-1; D call uncertain. V lost 2 bases and J 2 bases, leaving 7 bases between the germline ends. CDR1 is SGHRS and CDR2 is YFSETQ in the germline V gene. The CDR3 runs to 13 residues.

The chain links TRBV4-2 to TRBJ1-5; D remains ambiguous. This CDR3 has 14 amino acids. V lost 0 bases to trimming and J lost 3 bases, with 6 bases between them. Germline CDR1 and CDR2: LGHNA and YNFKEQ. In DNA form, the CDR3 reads TGTGCCAGCAGCCAAGACCAGTTCAATCAGCCCCAGCATTTT. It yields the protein CASSQDQFNQPQHF.

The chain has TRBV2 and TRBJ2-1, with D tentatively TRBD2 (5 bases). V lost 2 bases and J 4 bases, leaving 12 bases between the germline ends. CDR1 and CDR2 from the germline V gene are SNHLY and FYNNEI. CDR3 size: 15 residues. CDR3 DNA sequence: TGTGCCAGCAGTGAATTAGTTGGGAGATACAATGAGCAGTTCTTC. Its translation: CASSELVGRYNEQFF.